The 15 T cell receptor beta chains below all came from one sample that was sequenced in a study of beta chain features in type 1 diabetes. No antigen is known for these receptors. Isolated RNA was reverse transcribed in full, so expressed TCRB transcripts were sequenced. Profiling relied on immunoSEQ multiplex PCR, and the TCRdb table lists in-frame clones only, not all of them. The sample has 20,000 to 25,000 clones, about 70% seen once. Study observations and caveats: Patients with Type 1 diabetes showed moderately but significantly shorter TCRB CDR3s in all four CD4+ subsets.

The sequenced material came from stem cell memory CD4+ T cells from blood. Receptors originate from a woman between 40 and 55 years old with type 1 diabetes.

The V and J genes are TRBV6-5 and TRBJ2-7, with TRBD2 matching over 7 bases. The germline V gene encodes CDR1 MNHEY and CDR2 SVGAGI. There are 15 residues in the CDR3. V lost 2 bases, J lost 3 bases, and 7 bases stayed unmatched. The CDR3 loop reads CASSYISGARYEQYF. CDR3 coding DNA: TGTGCCAGCAGTTACATCAGCGGGGCCCGCTACGAGCAGTACTTC.

This clone was observed a handful of times. V is TRBV29-1 and J is TRBJ2-7, with 9 nucleotides matching TRBD2. Trimming at V came to 8 bases and at J to 6 bases, leaving 14 bases not matched to a gene. Germline assignment: CDR1 SQVTM and CDR2 ANQGSEA. CDR3 length equals 14 residues. CDR3 nucleotide sequence: TGCAGCATCCGATCTGCGGGAGGGCCGGCCGAGCAGTACTTC. It yields the protein CSIRSAGGPAEQYF.

The J gene is TRBJ2-5, the V gene TRBV6-6; weak D call: TRBD1 (6 bases). The CDR3 totals 14 residues. From germline, CDR1 is MNHNY and CDR2 SVGAGI (reference sequence). V was cut by 0 bases and J by 3 bases, with 8 bases left in between. The CDR3 here is CASSYSAGEETQYF. Written as DNA, the CDR3 is TGTGCCAGCAGTTACTCGGCAGGGGAAGAGACCCAGTACTTC.

The gene calls are TRBV7-2 and TRBJ2-7, with 7 bases identical to TRBD2. The CDR3 extends over 13 amino acids. The J segment lost 7 bases and the V segment lost 0 bases, leaving 3 bases of the junction unmatched. The V gene's germline CDR1 is SGHTA and CDR2 FQGNSA. CDR3 in amino acids: CASSLAAGREQYF. CDR3 bases: TGTGCCAGCAGCTTAGCAGCGGGGAGAGAGCAGTACTTC.

The V gene is TRBV6-5, the J gene TRBJ2-7; 7 positions agree with TRBD1. The ends lost 5 bases at V and 3 bases at J; junction bases unmatched: 7. Germline CDR1 MNHEY, CDR2 SVGAGI. The CDR3 runs 14 residues. Written as DNA, the CDR3 is TGTGCCAGCAGTGCAGACAGGGTAGTCTACGAGCAGTACTTC. Its translation: CASSADRVVYEQYF.

This rearrangement joins TRBV7-2 to TRBJ1-5; TRBD1 matches at 7 bases. V was pared by 5 bases and J by 4 bases, with 8 bases of the junction left unmatched. In germline, CDR1 is SGHTA, CDR2 FQGNSA. The CDR3 covers 15 residues. CDR3 protein: CASSPTGELNQPQHF. CDR3 bases: TGTGCCAGCAGCCCTACAGGGGAACTTAATCAGCCCCAGCATTTT.

V gene TRBV29-1 combines with J gene TRBJ2-5, with 7 bases matching TRBD1. The CDR3 has 14 residues. After removal of 7 bases from V and 4 bases from J, the junction contained 12 bases not matched to a gene. Looked up from germline, CDR1 is SQVTM and CDR2 is ANQGSEA. Here the CDR3 DNA reads TGCAGCGCTGACAGGGTCGAGGTCCGAGAGACCCAGTACTTC. Translated: CSADRVEVRETQYF.

The chain recombines TRBV6-6 with TRBJ1-2; TRBD1 agrees at 10 bases. This CDR3 region has 15 residues. Looked up from germline, CDR1 is MNHNY and CDR2 is SVGAGI (reference sequence). Germline trimming cut 8 bases from V and 1 base from J; bases unmatched to any gene: 7. Here the CDR3 reads CASRAGQGFNYGYTF. CDR3 nucleotides: TGTGCCAGCCGCGCGGGACAGGGGTTTAACTATGGCTACACCTTC.

This rearrangement joins TRBV5-1 to TRBJ2-1; tentatively, D is TRBD1 (5 bases). Per germline, CDR1 SGHRS and CDR2 YFSETQ. Trimming pared 0 bases from V and 5 bases from J, leaving 9 bases between. This CDR3 has 14 amino acids. CDR3 nucleotide sequence: TGCGCCAGCAGCTTGGCCAGGGTCGACAATGAGCAGTTCTTC. As protein: CASSLARVDNEQFF.

The rearrangement uses TRBV7-2 and TRBJ2-2, with a tentative D call TRBD2 (6 bases). The V end was cut by 3 bases, the J end by 6 bases, with 11 bases between. This CDR3 has 14 amino acids. Germline V lookup: CDR1 SGHTA, CDR2 FQGNSA. The CDR3 coding sequence is TGTGCCAGCAGCTTCGAACTAGCAGCCGGGGAGCTGTTTTTT. Encoded protein: CASSFELAAGELFF.

The chain couples TRBV7-2 to TRBJ2-4; TRBD2 aligns across 13 bases. This CDR3 contains 17 residues. The J segment lost 6 bases and the V segment lost 3 bases, leaving 8 bases of the junction unmatched. Germline values: CDR1 SGHTA, CDR2 FQGNSA. The CDR3 nucleotides read TGTGCCAGCAGCTTCGCCGGGACTAGCGGGACGGGAAACATTCAGTACTTC. Translating gives CASSFAGTSGTGNIQYF. Based on the CDR3 plus reference TRBV7-2 and TRBJ2-4, the full variable domain is GAGVSQSPSNKVTEKGKDVELRCDPISGHTALYWYRQSLGQGLEFLIYFQGNSAPDKSGLPSDRFSAERTGGSVSTLTIQRTQQEDSAVYLCASSFAGTSGTGNIQYFGAGTRLSVL.

The J gene is TRBJ1-1, the V gene TRBV6-5, with D perhaps matching TRBD1 (5 bases). This CDR3 has 15 residues. Between the trimmed V and J ends, which lost 0 bases and 4 bases, there was a span of 12 bases. Germline V gene lookup returns CDR1 MNHEY and CDR2 SVGAGI. CDR3 bases: TGTGCCAGCAGTTACTCGTCAGGGATAGGCACTGAAGCTTTCTTT. Residues: CASSYSSGIGTEAFF.

V usage is TRBV5-8 and J usage is TRBJ1-1; D not certain. The CDR3 loop spans 14 amino acids. V gave up 0 bases and J gave up 1 base, with 7 bases separating them. CDR1 is SGHTS and CDR2 is YDEGEE in the germline V gene. The CDR3 here is CASSLGGWNTEAFF. The CDR3 DNA reads TGTGCCAGCAGCTTGGGAGGGTGGAACACTGAAGCTTTCTTT.

The chain uses TRBV7-2 and TRBJ2-2, with 7 nucleotides matching TRBD1. V lost 5 bases to trimming and J lost 6 bases; unmatched junction nucleotides: 6. Germline loops: CDR1 SGHTA, CDR2 FQGNSA. This CDR3 region has 14 residues. The CDR3 sequence is CASSQQGFAGELFF. Written as DNA, the CDR3 is TGTGCCAGCAGCCAACAGGGGTTCGCCGGGGAGCTGTTTTTT.

This clone was recorded a few times. The chain recombines TRBV4-3 with TRBJ1-1, with a weak D call TRBD1 (6 bases). V was cut by 1 base and J by 5 bases, with 14 bases left in between. The length of the CDR3 is 15 residues. CDR1 is LGHNA, CDR2 YSLEER, per germline. This chain's CDR3 is CASSQVGGARTEAFF. The CDR3 bases are TGCGCCAGCAGCCAAGTAGGGGGGGCGCGTACTGAAGCTTTCTTT.